This passage covers 20 T cell receptor beta chains from one sample sequenced in a study of T-cell reconstitution after alpha-beta-depleted transplantation in children. Unique molecular identifiers featured in how the TCRbeta library was prepared. TCRdb itself ran the PCR reads through MiXCR, one entry per CDR3 protein. Of fewer than 500,000 distinct CDR3 sequences detected, about 40% appear once; the ten largest clones hold 27%. Source: PBMCs, taken before TCRalphabeta/CD19-depleted stem cell transplant. These receptors originate from a girl aged 2 to 9 with aplastic anemia, due to receive a stem cell transplant.

The V gene is TRBV15, the J gene TRBJ1-1; D not resolved. This CDR3 spans 13 amino acids. Trimming left V 4 bases short and J 2 bases short, with 8 bases between. CDR1 and CDR2 (germline): LNHNV, YYDKDF (reference sequence). CDR3 region: CATSTGSNTEAFF. For the CDR3, the DNA is TGTGCCACCAGCACAGGTTCAAACACTGAAGCTTTCTTT.

This clonotype appeared many times. This sequence joins TRBV20-1 and TRBJ2-3, with D hard to call. This CDR3 is built from 16 residues. Germline values: CDR1 DFQATT, CDR2 SNEGSKA (reference sequence). The V gene lost 1 base and the J gene lost 2 bases, with 16 bases spanning the gap. CDR3 sequence reads: CSARAGHLQNTDTQYF. CDR3 in DNA: TGCAGTGCTAGAGCTGGCCATCTTCAAAACACAGATACGCAGTATTTT.

The chain employs TRBV29-1 and TRBJ2-7, with D perhaps matching TRBD1 or TRBD2 (6 bases each). The CDR3 is 13 amino acids. Trimming stripped 3 bases from V and 6 bases from J, with 15 bases between. CDR1 and CDR2 from the germline V gene are SQVTM and ANQGSEA. The CDR3 loop is CSVDLGGRFEQYF. The CDR3 bases are TGCAGCGTTGATCTAGGGGGGCGATTCGAGCAGTACTTC.

This clonotype appeared many times. The V and J genes are TRBV4-1 and TRBJ2-1, with 10 bases matching TRBD2. The CDR3 extends over 22 amino acids. V gave up 4 bases and J gave up 8 bases; unmatched junction bases: 29. The germline gives CDR1 MGHRA, CDR2 YSYEKL. CDR3 nucleotides: TGCGCCAGCAGCCTCCACGGATACGATACCGGGACTAGCGTCTTGGTGAGGGATGAGCAGTTCTTC. Its translation: CASSLHGYDTGTSVLVRDEQFF.

This chain uses TRBV5-6 with TRBJ2-3; 8 bases align to TRBD2. CDR3 size: 15 residues. Germline V lookup: CDR1 SGHDT, CDR2 YYEEEE. V lost 2 bases to trimming and J lost 4 bases; unmatched junction nucleotides: 6. CDR3 amino acids: CASSFGLASPDTQYF. CDR3 sequence (DNA): TGTGCCAGCAGCTTCGGACTAGCCTCCCCAGATACGCAGTATTTT.

This clonotype was counted many times. This rearrangement joins TRBV19 to TRBJ2-3; D possibly corresponds to TRBD1 (6 bases). V lost 6 bases to trimming and J lost 4 bases, with 11 bases between them. The length of the CDR3 is 13 residues. In germline, CDR1 is LNHDA, CDR2 SQIVND (reference sequence). The CDR3 DNA follows: TGTGCCAGTAGCCTACAGGGTTCAGATACGCAGTATTTT. Protein product: CASSLQGSDTQYF.

This clonotype was observed at least ten times. The V and J genes are TRBV18 and TRBJ1-1; D might be TRBD1 (6 bases). CDR3 length equals 15 residues. The germline CDR1 and CDR2 sequences are KGHSH and LQKENI. V was trimmed by 6 bases and J by 2 bases, leaving 16 bases between them. CDR3 sequence: CASSPLQGSNTEAFF. DNA for the CDR3: TGTGCCAGCTCGCCCCTGCAGGGGTCCAACACTGAAGCTTTCTTT.

The genes are TRBV25-1 and TRBJ2-1, with D perhaps matching TRBD2 (5 bases). The CDR3 contains 13 residues. The germline V gene has CDR1 MGHDK and CDR2 SYGVNS. Trimming left V 2 bases short and J 14 bases short, with 16 bases between. As DNA, the CDR3 is TGTGCCAGCAGTGAAGGACTTGAGCCCGTGGAGTTCTTC. Translation: CASSEGLEPVEFF.

This clonotype occurred a few times. The chain carries TRBV5-1 and TRBJ2-1; D is possibly TRBD1 or TRBD2 (6 bases each). The germline V gene encodes CDR1 SGHRS and CDR2 YFSETQ. Trimming took off 0 bases at V and 6 bases at J, with 10 bases between the two ends. This CDR3 has 14 residues. CDR3 region: CASSLEGGSNEQFF. The CDR3 coding sequence is TGCGCCAGCAGCTTGGAGGGGGGCAGCAATGAGCAGTTCTTC.

This chain links TRBV5-4 with TRBJ1-3, with 9 bases identical to TRBD1. The CDR3 sequence is 15 residues long. In germline, CDR1 is SGHNT, CDR2 YYREEE (reference sequence). V dropped 4 bases and J dropped 4; count of bases not matched to a gene: 6. The CDR3 is CASSTGTGRGNTIYF. CDR3 nucleotide sequence: TGTGCCAGCAGCACGGGGACAGGGAGGGGAAACACCATATATTTT.

This clonotype was detected a few times. The chain recombines TRBV18 with TRBJ2-7; D possibly corresponds to TRBD2 (6 bases). Germline loops: CDR1 KGHSH, CDR2 LQKENI. The CDR3 is 12 amino acids. V was shortened by 2 bases and J by 6 bases, with 8 bases between the two germline ends. CDR3 in amino acids: CASSPNGGEQYF. CDR3 nucleotides: TGTGCCAGCTCACCAAACGGGGGCGAGCAGTACTTC. Full variable domain (remainder filled in from reference TRBV18 and TRBJ2-7): NAGVMQNPRHLVRRRGQEARLRCSPMKGHSHVYWYRQLPEEGLKFMVYLQKENIIDESGMPKERFSAEFPKEGPSILRIQQVVRGDSAAYFCASSPNGGEQYFGPGTRLTVT.

The CDR3 spells CASRHGRDYEQYF. The CDR3 DNA reads TGTGCCAGCCGCCACGGGAGGGACTACGAGCAGTACTTC. This chain uses TRBV11-2 with TRBJ2-7; 8 positions agree with TRBD2. The germline gives CDR1 SGHAT, CDR2 FQNNGV. The CDR3 has 13 amino acids. J gave up 3 bases and V 8 bases, and 6 bases lay outside the gene matches.

The chain employs TRBV4-1 and TRBJ1-1; TRBD1 aligns across 9 bases. This CDR3 is built from 13 residues. J lost 4 bases, V lost 8 bases, and 5 bases had no gene match. Germline V gene lookup returns CDR1 MGHRA and CDR2 YSYEKL. The CDR3 protein is CASRLQGATEAFF. The CDR3 nucleotides are TGCGCCAGCCGATTACAGGGGGCCACTGAAGCTTTCTTT.

The chain recombines TRBV7-8 with TRBJ2-5; D possibly uses TRBD1 or TRBD2 (6 bases each). The CDR3 runs to 15 residues. Germline values: CDR1 SGHVS, CDR2 FQNEAQ. V lost 2 bases and J 5 bases, leaving 15 bases between the germline ends. The DNA of the CDR3 is TGTGCCAGCAGCTTACTCGGGGGCTCACGGGAGACCCAGTACTTC. Its translation: CASSLLGGSRETQYF.

This chain links TRBV28 with TRBJ1-6; TRBD1 matches at 9 bases. This CDR3 region has 17 residues. Germline V gene lookup returns CDR1 MDHEN and CDR2 SYDVKM. V was pared by 6 bases and J by 2 bases, with 8 bases of the junction left unmatched. CDR3 region: CASSRGQGSTYNSPLHF. The CDR3 DNA sequence: TGTGCCAGCAGCCGGGGACAGGGTAGCACCTATAATTCACCCCTCCACTTT.

This chain uses TRBV20-1 with TRBJ2-3, with D tentatively TRBD2 (6 bases). Germline assignment: CDR1 DFQATT and CDR2 SNEGSKA (reference sequence). The CDR3 is 14 amino acids. V was pared by 2 bases and J by 5 bases, with 14 bases between. CDR3 DNA sequence: TGCAGTGCTAGAAGGGACTTCAGGATAGATACGCAGTATTTT. Amino acids: CSARRDFRIDTQYF.

The chain links TRBV30 to TRBJ2-1; D may be TRBD2 (5 bases). V was shortened by 0 bases and J by 7 bases, with 16 bases between the two germline ends. The CDR3 extends over 15 amino acids. Germline V CDR1 and CDR2: GTSNPN, SVGIG (reference sequence). This CDR3 is CAWSVGVTRQNEQFF. CDR3 DNA sequence: TGTGCCTGGAGTGTAGGCGTTACTAGGCAAAATGAGCAGTTCTTC.

The chain has TRBV20-1 and TRBJ2-3; D possibly corresponds to TRBD1 (5 bases). Trimming left V 6 bases short and J 6 bases short, with 28 bases between. Germline values: CDR1 DFQATT, CDR2 SNEGSKA (reference sequence). This CDR3 has 17 amino acids. The CDR3 sequence: CSAPATDPPIGMDTQYF. CDR3 nucleotides: TGCAGTGCCCCTGCGACAGACCCCCCGATTGGGATGGATACGCAGTATTTT.

The chain couples TRBV12-3 or TRBV12-4 to TRBJ2-4; possibly TRBD1 or TRBD2 for D (5 bases each). V was pared by 6 bases and J by 4 bases, with 7 bases between. This CDR3 is built from 12 residues. CDR3 region: CASSGAKNIQYF. In DNA, the CDR3 is TGTGCCAGCAGCGGGGCTAAAAACATTCAGTACTTC.

This clonotype was picked up a small number of times. The V and J genes are TRBV20-1 and TRBJ2-7; a possible D gene is TRBD2 (6 bases). The CDR3 has 12 amino acids. Germline V gene data show CDR1 as DFQATT and CDR2 as SNEGSKA (reference sequence). Trimming removed 3 bases from V and 2 bases from J, with 8 bases in between. CDR3 protein: CSASGSPYEQYF. The CDR3 nucleotides read TGCAGTGCTAGCGGGAGCCCCTACGAGCAGTACTTC.